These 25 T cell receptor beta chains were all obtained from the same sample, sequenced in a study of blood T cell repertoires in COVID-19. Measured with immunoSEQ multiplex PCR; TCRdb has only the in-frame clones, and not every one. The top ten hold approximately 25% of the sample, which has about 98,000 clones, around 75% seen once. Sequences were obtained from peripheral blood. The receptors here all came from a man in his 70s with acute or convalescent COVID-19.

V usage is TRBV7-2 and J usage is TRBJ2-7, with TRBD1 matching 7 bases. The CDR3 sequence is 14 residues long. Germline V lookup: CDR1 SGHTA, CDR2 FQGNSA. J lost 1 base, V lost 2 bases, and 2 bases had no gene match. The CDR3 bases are TGTGCCAGCAGCTTAAAGGGACAGTCCTACGAGCAGTACTTC. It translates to CASSLKGQSYEQYF.

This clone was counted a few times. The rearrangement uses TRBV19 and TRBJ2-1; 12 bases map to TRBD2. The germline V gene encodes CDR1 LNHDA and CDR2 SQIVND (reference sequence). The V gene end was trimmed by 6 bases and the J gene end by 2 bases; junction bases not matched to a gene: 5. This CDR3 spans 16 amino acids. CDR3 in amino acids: CASRLAGGPTYNEQFF. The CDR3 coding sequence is TGTGCCAGTAGGCTAGCGGGAGGGCCAACCTACAATGAGCAGTTCTTC.

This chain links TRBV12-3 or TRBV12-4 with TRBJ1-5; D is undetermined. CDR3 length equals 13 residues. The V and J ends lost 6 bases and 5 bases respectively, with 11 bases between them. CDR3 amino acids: CASRRNGDQPQHF. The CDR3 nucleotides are TGTGCCAGCAGAAGGAACGGGGATCAGCCCCAGCATTTT.

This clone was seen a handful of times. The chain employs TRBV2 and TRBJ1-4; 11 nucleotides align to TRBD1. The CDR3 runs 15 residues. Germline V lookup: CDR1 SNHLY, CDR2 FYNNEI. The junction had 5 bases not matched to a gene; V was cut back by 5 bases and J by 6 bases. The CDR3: CASSFQGQGDEKLFF. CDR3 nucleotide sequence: TGTGCCAGCAGTTTTCAGGGACAGGGGGATGAAAAACTGTTTTTT.

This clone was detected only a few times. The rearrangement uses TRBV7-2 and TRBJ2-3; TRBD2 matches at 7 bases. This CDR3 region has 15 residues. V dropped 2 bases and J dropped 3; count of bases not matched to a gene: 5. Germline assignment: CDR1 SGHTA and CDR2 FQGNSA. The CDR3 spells CASSLMREPTDTQYF. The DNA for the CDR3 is TGTGCCAGCAGCTTAATGCGGGAGCCAACAGATACGCAGTATTTT.

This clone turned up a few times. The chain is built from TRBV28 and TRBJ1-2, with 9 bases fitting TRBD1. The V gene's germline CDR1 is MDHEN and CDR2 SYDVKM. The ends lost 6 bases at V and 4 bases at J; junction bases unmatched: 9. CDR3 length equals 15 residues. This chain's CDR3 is CASSRTGATAYGYTF. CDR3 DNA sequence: TGTGCCAGCAGCCGGACAGGGGCCACCGCCTATGGCTACACCTTC.

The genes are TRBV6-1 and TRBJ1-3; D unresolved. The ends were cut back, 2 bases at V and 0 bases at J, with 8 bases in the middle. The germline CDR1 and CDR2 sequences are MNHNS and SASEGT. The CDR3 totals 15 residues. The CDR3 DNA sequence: TGTGCCAGCAGTGAACAGAACCTCTCTGGAAACACCATATATTTT. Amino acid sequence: CASSEQNLSGNTIYF.

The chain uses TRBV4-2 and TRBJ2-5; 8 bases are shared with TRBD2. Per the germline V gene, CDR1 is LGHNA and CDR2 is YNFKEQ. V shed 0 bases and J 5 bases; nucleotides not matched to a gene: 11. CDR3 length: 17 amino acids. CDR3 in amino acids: CASSQEGLGTGGETQYF. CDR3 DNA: TGTGCCAGCAGCCAAGAGGGACTAGGCACAGGCGGTGAGACCCAGTACTTC.

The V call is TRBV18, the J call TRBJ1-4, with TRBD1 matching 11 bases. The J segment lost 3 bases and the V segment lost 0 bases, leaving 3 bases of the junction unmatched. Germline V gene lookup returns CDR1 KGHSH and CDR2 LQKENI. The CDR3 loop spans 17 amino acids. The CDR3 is CASSPPGTGGANEKLFF. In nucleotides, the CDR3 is TGTGCCAGCTCACCACCCGGGACAGGGGGTGCTAATGAAAAACTGTTTTTT.

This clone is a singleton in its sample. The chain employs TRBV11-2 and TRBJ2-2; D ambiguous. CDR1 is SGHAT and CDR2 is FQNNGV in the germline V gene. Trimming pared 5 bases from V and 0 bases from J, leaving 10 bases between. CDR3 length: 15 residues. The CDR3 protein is CASSHSSSNTGELFF. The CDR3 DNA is TGTGCCAGCAGCCACAGTTCCTCGAACACCGGGGAGCTGTTTTTT.

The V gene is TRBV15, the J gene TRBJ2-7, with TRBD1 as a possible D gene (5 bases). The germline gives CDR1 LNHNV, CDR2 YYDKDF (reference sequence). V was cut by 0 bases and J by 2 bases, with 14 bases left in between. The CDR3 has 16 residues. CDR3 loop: CATSRDTGVTTYEQYF. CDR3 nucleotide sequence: TGTGCCACCAGCAGAGATACAGGCGTCACAACCTACGAGCAGTACTTC.

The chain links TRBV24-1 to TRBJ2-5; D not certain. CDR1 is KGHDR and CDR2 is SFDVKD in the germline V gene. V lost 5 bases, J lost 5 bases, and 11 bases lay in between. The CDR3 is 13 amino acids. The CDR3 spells CATSASPRETQYF. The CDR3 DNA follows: TGTGCCACCAGTGCCAGCCCGCGGGAGACCCAGTACTTC.

The CDR3 nucleotides read TGTGCCAGCTCACCAGATGCGGCGGCTAGCACAGATACGCAGTATTTT. This translates into CASSPDAAASTDTQYF. V is TRBV18 and J is TRBJ2-3; no definite D call. Germline V gene data show CDR1 as KGHSH and CDR2 as LQKENI. The CDR3 has 16 residues. Trimming left V 2 bases short and J 0 bases short, with 12 bases between.

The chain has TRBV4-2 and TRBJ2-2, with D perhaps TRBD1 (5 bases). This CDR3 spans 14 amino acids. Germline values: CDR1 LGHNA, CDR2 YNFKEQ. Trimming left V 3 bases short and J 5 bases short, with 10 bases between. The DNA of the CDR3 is TGTGCCAGCAGCCAGTCCCAGGGTACCGGGGAGCTGTTTTTT. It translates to CASSQSQGTGELFF.

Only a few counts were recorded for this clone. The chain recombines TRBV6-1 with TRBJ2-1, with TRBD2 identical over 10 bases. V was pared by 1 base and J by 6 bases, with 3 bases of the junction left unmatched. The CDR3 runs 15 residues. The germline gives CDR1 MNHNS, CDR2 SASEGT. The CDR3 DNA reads TGTGCCAGCAGTGAAGAAGCGGGAGGGCCCAATGAGCAGTTCTTC. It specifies CASSEEAGGPNEQFF.

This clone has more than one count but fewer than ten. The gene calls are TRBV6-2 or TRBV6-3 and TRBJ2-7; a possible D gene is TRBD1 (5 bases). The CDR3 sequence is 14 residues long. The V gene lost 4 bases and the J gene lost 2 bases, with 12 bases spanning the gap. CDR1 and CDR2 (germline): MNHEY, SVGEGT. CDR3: CASSSPTAAYEQYF. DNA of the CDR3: TGTGCCAGCAGTTCCCCGACAGCAGCCTACGAGCAGTACTTC.

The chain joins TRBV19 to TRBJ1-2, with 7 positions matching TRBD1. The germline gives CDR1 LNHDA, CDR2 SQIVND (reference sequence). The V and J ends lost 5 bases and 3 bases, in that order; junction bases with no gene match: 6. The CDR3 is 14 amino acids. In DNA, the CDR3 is TGTGCCAGTAGTCCGGGACAGAGTTACTATGGCTACACCTTC. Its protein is CASSPGQSYYGYTF.

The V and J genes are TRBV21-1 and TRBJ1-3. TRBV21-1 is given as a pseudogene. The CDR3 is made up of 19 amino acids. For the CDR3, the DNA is TGTGCCACATCATGGGACTTAACGCTTTACTTCGACTCTGGAAACACCATATATTTT. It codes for CATSWDLTLYFDSGNTIYF.

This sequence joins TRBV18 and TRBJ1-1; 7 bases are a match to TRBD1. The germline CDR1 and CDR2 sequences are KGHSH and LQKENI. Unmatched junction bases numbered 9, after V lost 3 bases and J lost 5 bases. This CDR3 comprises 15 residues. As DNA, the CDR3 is TGTGCCAGCTCACCGAACAGGGGAAGTATAACTGAAGCTTTCTTT. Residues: CASSPNRGSITEAFF.

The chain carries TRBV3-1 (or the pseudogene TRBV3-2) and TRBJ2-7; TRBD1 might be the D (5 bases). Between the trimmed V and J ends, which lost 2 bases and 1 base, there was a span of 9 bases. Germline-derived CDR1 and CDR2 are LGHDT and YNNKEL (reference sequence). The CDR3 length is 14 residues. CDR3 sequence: CASSQTDRSYEQYF. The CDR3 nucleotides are TGTGCCAGCAGCCAAACTGACAGATCCTACGAGCAGTACTTC.

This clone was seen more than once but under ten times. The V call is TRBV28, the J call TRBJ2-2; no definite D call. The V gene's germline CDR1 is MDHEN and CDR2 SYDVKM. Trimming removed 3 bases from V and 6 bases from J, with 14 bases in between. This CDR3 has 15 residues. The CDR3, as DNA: TGTGCCAGCAGTTTGGCTTTCATTGGCCCCGGGGAGCTGTTTTTT. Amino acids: CASSLAFIGPGELFF.

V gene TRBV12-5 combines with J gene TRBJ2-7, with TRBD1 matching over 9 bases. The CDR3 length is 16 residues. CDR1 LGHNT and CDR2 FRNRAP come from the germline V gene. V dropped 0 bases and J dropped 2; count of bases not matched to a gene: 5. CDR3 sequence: CASGLVQGTGTYEQYF. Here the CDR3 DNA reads TGTGCTAGTGGTTTGGTACAAGGGACAGGGACCTACGAGCAGTACTTC.

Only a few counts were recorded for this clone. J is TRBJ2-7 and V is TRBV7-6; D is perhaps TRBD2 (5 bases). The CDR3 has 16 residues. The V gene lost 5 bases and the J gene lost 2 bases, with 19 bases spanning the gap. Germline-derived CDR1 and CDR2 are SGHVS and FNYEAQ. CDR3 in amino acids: CASSPEGRTVTYEQYF. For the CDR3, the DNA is TGTGCCAGCAGCCCCGAGGGCAGGACGGTGACCTACGAGCAGTACTTC.

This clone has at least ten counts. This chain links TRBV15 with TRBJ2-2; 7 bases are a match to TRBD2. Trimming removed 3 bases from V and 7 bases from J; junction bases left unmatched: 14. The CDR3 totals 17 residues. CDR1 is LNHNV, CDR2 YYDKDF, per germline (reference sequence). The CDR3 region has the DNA TGTGCCACCAGCAGGAACCCCTGGCGGGAGCGGATCGGGGAGCTGTTTTTT. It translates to CATSRNPWRERIGELFF.

The CDR3 DNA reads as TGTGCCAGCAGCCAACTAGCGGGAGGGCCCTACGAGCAGTACTTC. Translation: CASSQLAGGPYEQYF. This rearrangement joins TRBV7-8 to TRBJ2-7; TRBD2 agrees at 13 bases. This CDR3 spans 15 amino acids. Germline V CDR1 and CDR2: SGHVS, FQNEAQ. J gave up 2 bases and V 5 bases, and 3 bases lay outside the gene matches.